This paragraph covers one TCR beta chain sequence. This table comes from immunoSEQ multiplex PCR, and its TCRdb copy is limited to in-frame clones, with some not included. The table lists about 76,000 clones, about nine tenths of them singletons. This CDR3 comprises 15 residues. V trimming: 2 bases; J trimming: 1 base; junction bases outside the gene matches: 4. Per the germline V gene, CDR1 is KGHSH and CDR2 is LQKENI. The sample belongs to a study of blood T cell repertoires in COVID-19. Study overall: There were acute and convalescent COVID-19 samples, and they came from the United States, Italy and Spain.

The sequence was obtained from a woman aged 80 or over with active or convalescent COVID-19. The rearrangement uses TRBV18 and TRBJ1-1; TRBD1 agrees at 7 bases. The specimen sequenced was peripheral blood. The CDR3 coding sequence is TGTGCCAGCTCACCAGCGGGACAGCCGAACACTGAAGCTTTCTTT. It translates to CASSPAGQPNTEAFF.